This TCR beta chain was recovered during a study of T-cell reconstitution after alpha-beta-depleted transplantation in children. Study results and caveats: Several hundred expanded graft clones reportedly were the source of alpha-beta T cells about two months after transplant.

This CDR3 has 13 amino acids. Trimming removed 5 bases from V and 0 bases from J, with 5 bases in between. The germline V gene has CDR1 SQVTM and CDR2 ANQGSEA. It was with unique molecular identifiers that the TCRbeta library was prepared. TCRdb reanalysed the PCR reads using MiXCR and keeps one entry per CDR3 protein. Of fewer than 150,000 distinct CDR3 sequences listed, roughly 10% are singletons. This clonotype showed up just a few times. Its antigen is still unknown. V is TRBV29-1 and J is TRBJ2-6, with D perhaps matching TRBD2 (5 bases). The sequence came from a girl under three years old who had a stem cell transplant for combined immunodeficiency, so the T cells may come from the graft donor. The material was PBMCs, mostly from graft donor cells, obtained 180 days after TCRalphabeta/CD19-depleted stem cell transplant. The chain's CDR3 is CSVRDSGANVLTF. As DNA, the CDR3 is TGCAGCGTTCGGGACTCTGGGGCCAACGTCCTGACTTTC.